The rows below give T cell receptor beta chains drawn from one sample of a study of T cell responses to AZD1222 COVID-19 vaccine. TCRdb keeps only in-frame clones here, not all; method: immunoSEQ multiplex PCR. Of 120,000 to 150,000 clones in the sample, 88% are singletons; the top ten hold 2% to 2.5%. The starting material was peripheral blood, obtained on day 0 of AZD1222 vaccination. These receptors were taken from an adult in good health. Each CDR3 is given with its conserved first and last residue. The order of the fields is clone size, CDR3 length, J gene, V gene, D gene, CDR3 protein, CDR3 DNA. The D gene is left open where the match is weak. Clone size is not always given. Where it is, it says once, few, many or a class for expanded clones.

- 16 TRBJ2-2 TRBV4-3 - CASSQVAEGNTGELFF TGCGCCAGCAGCCAGGTGGCGGAGGGGAACACCGGGGAGCTGTTTTTT
- 16 TRBJ2-4 TRBV6-1 TRBD2 CASSDGLVGAKNIQYF TGTGCCAGCAGTGACGGACTAGTAGGAGCCAAAAACATTCAGTACTTC
- 15 TRBJ1-2 TRBV10-3 - CAISDPGRAANGYTF TGTGCCATCAGTGACCCAGGGAGGGCAGCGAATGGCTACACCTTC
- 13 TRBJ1-2 TRBV2 - CASSVSASYGYTF TGTGCCAGCAGTGTTTCGGCCAGCTATGGCTACACCTTC
- 12 TRBJ2-7 TRBV30 - CAFRDLNYEQYF TGTGCCTTCCGGGACCTCAACTACGAGCAGTACTTC
once 14 TRBJ2-7 TRBV6-5 - CASRVWGGSYEQYF TGTGCCAGCAGGGTATGGGGCGGTTCCTACGAGCAGTACTTC
- 10 TRBJ1-1 TRBV29-1 - CSVEAPVAFF TGCAGCGTTGAAGCCCCGGTAGCTTTCTTT
- 14 TRBJ1-1 TRBV2 TRBD1 CASTAGGYDTEAFF TGTGCCAGCACGGCAGGGGGCTACGACACTGAAGCTTTCTTT
- 16 TRBJ2-5 TRBV27 - CASSLSRGGGRETQYF TGTGCCAGCAGTTTATCGAGGGGGGGAGGTAGGGAGACCCAGTACTTC
- 16 TRBJ1-4 TRBV3-1/TRBV3-2 TRBD1 CASSQKAGTGNEKLFF TGTGCCAGCAGCCAAAAGGCGGGGACAGGGAATGAAAAACTGTTTTTT
few 13 TRBJ2-7 TRBV5-6 - CASRRLGSNEQYF TGTGCCAGCAGGCGGTTAGGTAGCAACGAGCAGTACTTC
- 14 TRBJ2-1 TRBV3-1/TRBV3-2 - CASSQERSYNEQFF TGTGCCAGCAGCCAAGAGAGGTCCTACAATGAGCAGTTCTTC
- 19 TRBJ2-2 TRBV20-1 TRBD2 CSASSRSASGSRDTGELFF TGCAGTGCTAGTTCCCGGTCGGCTAGCGGGAGTAGAGACACCGGGGAGCTGTTTTTT
- 17 TRBJ1-2 TRBV19 TRBD1 CASSFVRDRGSSYGYTF TGTGCCAGTAGTTTCGTACGGGACAGGGGATCGAGCTATGGCTACACCTTC
- 12 TRBJ1-4 TRBV4-2 - CASSQEPEKLFF TGTGCCAGCAGCCAAGAACCCGAAAAACTGTTTTTT
- 15 TRBJ1-1 TRBV19 - CASSTRGGLNTEAFF TGTGCCAGTAGTACCCGGGGGGGTTTGAACACTGAAGCTTTCTTT
- 15 TRBJ1-2 TRBV7-2 - CASSLVRGSENGYTF TGTGCCAGCAGCTTAGTCCGGGGCAGCGAAAATGGCTACACCTTC
- 17 TRBJ2-7 TRBV11-2 TRBD2 CASSLVWWGLADRPQYF TGTGCCAGCAGCTTAGTATGGTGGGGACTAGCGGACAGACCGCAGTACTTC
few 15 TRBJ1-3 TRBV7-6 - CASSTGQISGNTIYF TGTGCCAGCAGCACGGGACAAATCTCTGGAAACACCATATATTTT
- 14 TRBJ2-7 TRBV7-9 TRBD2 CASSLLAGAYEQYF TGTGCCAGCAGCTTACTAGCGGGAGCCTACGAGCAGTACTTC
- 16 TRBJ2-7 TRBV18 - CASSPFSGKGPYEQYF TGTGCCAGCTCACCATTCTCAGGGAAAGGGCCCTACGAGCAGTACTTC
- 13 TRBJ1-2 TRBV5-4 TRBD1 CASSLAGPGGYTF TGTGCCAGCAGCTTGGCGGGTCCAGGGGGTTACACCTTC
- 12 TRBJ2-7 TRBV27 - CASISQRYEQYF TGTGCCAGCATTTCTCAGCGATACGAGCAGTACTTC
- 15 TRBJ2-1 TRBV6-4 TRBD2 CASSPQGSGTNEQFF TGTGCCAGCAGCCCACAAGGAAGCGGGACCAATGAGCAGTTCTTC
- 16 TRBJ2-5 TRBV28 - CASSSTLTGLGETQYF TGTGCCAGCAGTTCAACCCTCACAGGGCTCGGGGAGACCCAGTACTTC
- 17 TRBJ2-7 TRBV13 TRBD1 CASSFSSRDRDPYEQYF TGTGCCAGCAGCTTTAGCTCCCGGGACAGGGACCCCTACGAGCAGTACTTC
- 16 TRBJ2-3 TRBV5-4 TRBD2 CASSPPLRLAADTQYF TGTGCCAGCAGCCCTCCTCTCCGGCTAGCGGCAGATACGCAGTATTTT
- 14 TRBJ2-3 TRBV3-1/TRBV3-2 TRBD2 CASSIGTSGATQYF TGTGCCAGCAGCATCGGGACTAGCGGGGCCACGCAGTATTTT
few 15 TRBJ1-6 TRBV9 TRBD1 CASSVGQVGNSPLHF TGTGCCAGCAGCGTCGGACAGGTCGGCAATTCACCCCTCCACTTT
- 16 TRBJ2-1 TRBV30 TRBD2 CAWSTGLAGGYNEQFF TGTGCCTGGAGTACCGGACTAGCGGGAGGGTACAATGAGCAGTTCTTC
- 15 TRBJ1-6 TRBV6-5 - CASSYSGGDNSPLHF TGTGCCAGCAGTTACTCGGGGGGCGATAATTCACCCCTCCACTTT
- 14 TRBJ2-2 TRBV7-8 - CASSLTANTGELFF TGTGCCAGCAGCTTGACAGCGAACACCGGGGAGCTGTTTTTT
once 14 TRBJ2-1 TRBV6-2/TRBV6-3 - CASSYSQEYNEQFF TGTGCCAGCAGTTACTCCCAGGAATACAATGAGCAGTTCTTC
once 16 TRBJ1-4 TRBV11-2 - CASSSGAGGTNEKLFF TGTGCCAGCAGCTCTGGGGCTGGAGGGACTAATGAAAAACTGTTTTTT
- 13 TRBJ1-3 TRBV6-2/TRBV6-3 TRBD1 CASSRQGGNTIYF TGTGCCAGCAGTCGACAGGGAGGAAACACCATATATTTT
- 16 TRBJ1-4 TRBV24-1 - CATSDLAIATNEKLFF TGTGCCACCAGTGATCTCGCCATTGCAACTAATGAAAAACTGTTTTTT
- 14 TRBJ1-4 TRBV5-1 - CASSFYGANEKLFF TGCGCCAGCAGCTTTTACGGGGCTAATGAAAAACTGTTTTTT
once 14 TRBJ1-5 TRBV6-5 TRBD1 CASSLTGEYQPQHF TGTGCCAGCAGTCTCACAGGGGAATATCAGCCCCAGCATTTT
- 14 TRBJ1-6 TRBV30 - CAWSGARANSPLHF TGTGCCTGGAGTGGGGCGCGGGCAAATTCACCCCTCCACTTT
- 18 TRBJ2-1 TRBV28 TRBD2 CASTPSPGGTSLTSEQFF TGTGCCAGCACTCCTTCACCCGGCGGGACTAGCCTAACTTCCGAGCAGTTCTTC
- 13 TRBJ2-1 TRBV29-1 - CSHSWGRRGEQFF TGCAGCCACTCGTGGGGGCGGAGGGGTGAGCAGTTCTTC
- 15 TRBJ1-4 TRBV5-4 - CASSSEAALGEKLFF TGTGCCAGCAGCTCAGAGGCAGCCCTTGGTGAAAAACTGTTTTTT
- 14 TRBJ1-1 TRBV29-1 - CSVTRTGGKTEAFF TGCAGCGTTACCCGGACGGGAGGGAAGACTGAAGCTTTCTTT
- 14 TRBJ2-3 TRBV5-4 - CASSLGLGRDTQYF TGTGCCAGCAGCTTGGGACTAGGTAGGGATACGCAGTATTTT
- 13 TRBJ1-2 TRBV14 - CASSVKAGRGYTF TGTGCCAGCAGCGTCAAAGCAGGGCGAGGCTACACCTTC
- 12 TRBJ1-2 TRBV28 - CASSSTRSGYTF TGTGCCAGCAGCTCTACCAGGTCTGGCTACACCTTC
- 13 TRBJ1-2 TRBV6-5 - CASSYSADYGYTF TGTGCCAGCAGTTACTCGGCAGATTATGGCTACACCTTC
- 14 TRBJ2-5 TRBV3-1/TRBV3-2 - CASSQPRKQETQYF TGTGCCAGCAGCCAACCTAGGAAACAAGAGACCCAGTACTTC
- 14 TRBJ1-6 TRBV7-2 - CASSLSSYNSPLHF TGTGCCAGCAGCTTAAGCTCCTATAATTCACCCCTCCACTTT
- 14 TRBJ1-1 TRBV5-4 - CASSLGGLNTEAFF TGTGCCAGCAGCTTGGGGGGCCTTAACACTGAAGCTTTCTTT